This TCR beta chain was sequenced in a study of cytomegalovirus exposure and HLA in healthy donors. Study findings and constraints: TCR beta chain V- and J-gene trimming was linked, in a later analysis, to a missense variant in DCLRE1C. HLA restriction was apparent for most CMV-associated TCR beta chains in a later analysis. What a later analysis showed was that several of the most significant clusters appeared linked to common viral pathogens.

CDR3 size: 12 residues. Per the germline V gene, CDR1 is SEHNR and CDR2 is FQNEAQ (reference sequence). Points on this clone: The target antigen is unknown. At one of its ends the junction is not consistent with the germline gene, which may arise from a read error.

Primers for the PCR totalled 60 Vbeta and 13 Jbeta. Assay: immunoSEQ multiplex PCR; the TCRdb copy retains only in-frame clones and omits some. The table has under 150,000 clones, 75% seen once. The sequence came from a woman aged 18-35 years in good health and CMV-seronegative. Sequenced material: PBMCs. V usage is TRBV7-9 and J usage is TRBJ1-1; TRBD1 might be the D (6 bases). CDR3 sequence: CSSIGGGTEAFF. DNA of the CDR3: TGTTCCAGCATAGGGGGAGGGACTGAAGCTTTCTTT.